These 9 T cell receptor beta chains were sequenced from one sample in a study of breast tumors, draining lymph nodes, adjacent tissues (dated by TCRdb to 2016 to 2017). The library relied on multiplex PCR. The data were produced on an Illumina HiSeq 2000. TCRdb ran its own pipeline on the public reads, namely fastp trimming at Q25 and MiXCR clone calling, and kept in-frame beta chains. Rows merge per CDR3 protein into single entries with the most common DNA and genes. For this sample there are more than 80,000 distinct CDR3 sequences; less than 40% appear just once. The top ten hold 4.5% to 7% of the sample. Lymph node samples were obtained from the axillary draining lymph nodes of breast cancer patients. The sequenced sample consisted of axillary lymph node tissue. These receptors were taken from a female donor with breast cancer. Some clones in this sample may be carry-over from other donors' samples.

V gene TRBV7-9 combines with J gene TRBJ1-2, with 8 positions matching TRBD1. The junction had 3 bases not matched to a gene; V was cut back by 4 bases and J by 2 bases. The CDR3 has 14 amino acids. CDR1 is SEHNR, CDR2 FQNEAQ, per germline (reference sequence). CDR3 residues: CASSSWDRNYGYTF. In DNA, the CDR3 is TGTGCCAGCAGCTCCTGGGACAGGAACTATGGCTACACCTTC.

The table lists this clonotype with many counts. Being one base from a much bigger clone, this may be a read error. This chain uses TRBV20-1 with TRBJ1-2, with unresolved D. The CDR3 runs to 12 residues. The germline V gene has CDR1 DFQATT and CDR2 SNEGSKA (reference sequence). DNA for the CDR3: TGCAGTGCCCGACCTGGTGGCTATGGCTCCACCTTC. This gives the protein CSARPGGYGSTF.

This clonotype was counted ten times or more. The rearrangement uses TRBV11-3 and TRBJ2-3; 13 bases line up with TRBD2. Trimming removed 3 bases from V and 6 bases from J; junction bases left unmatched: 3. Germline CDR1 is SGHNT and CDR2 is YENEEA. This CDR3 is built from 15 residues. CDR3 nucleotide sequence: TGTGCCAGCAGCTTGGGGACTAGCGGGAAGGATACGCAGTATTTT. Translated, it gives CASSLGTSGKDTQYF.

This clonotype was recorded many times. The chain recombines TRBV11-2 with TRBJ2-3; tentatively, D is TRBD1 or TRBD2 (7 bases each). Trimming took 4 bases from V and 4 from J, leaving 15 bases between them. Germline CDR1 and CDR2: SGHAT and FQNNGV. The CDR3 is 15 amino acids. CDR3 DNA sequence: TGTGCCAGCAGCTCCCACAGGGGAGGGGCAGATACGCAGTATTTT. It is translated as CASSSHRGGADTQYF.

This clonotype was recorded many times. The chain carries TRBV28 and TRBJ1-3; 11 bases agree with TRBD1. Germline CDR1 MDHEN, CDR2 SYDVKM. The CDR3 length is 16 residues. The V and J ends lost 6 bases and 3 bases, in that order; junction bases with no gene match: 7. The CDR3 loop is CASSPGTGGIGNTIYF. CDR3 nucleotide sequence: TGTGCCAGCAGCCCCGGGACAGGGGGGATTGGAAACACCATATATTTT.

This clonotype occurred many times. CDR3 in amino acids: CASSLRVSGGSDTQYF. The CDR3 DNA reads as TGTGCCAGCAGCTTGAGGGTTAGCGGGGGGTCAGATACGCAGTATTTT. The V and J genes are TRBV5-4 and TRBJ2-3; 10 nucleotides match TRBD2. The CDR3 has 16 amino acids. The germline CDR1 and CDR2 sequences are SGHNT and YYREEE (reference sequence). The V and J ends lost 1 base and 4 bases, in that order; junction bases with no gene match: 6.

This clonotype has ten or more counts. The rearrangement joins TRBV29-1 to TRBJ1-2, with TRBD1 as a possible D gene (5 bases). The CDR3 loop spans 13 amino acids. V was trimmed by 4 bases and J by 4 bases, leaving 13 bases between them. Germline V lookup: CDR1 SQVTM, CDR2 ANQGSEA. The CDR3 sequence is CSVVWGGSYGYTF. The CDR3 region has the DNA TGCAGCGTTGTCTGGGGGGGTAGCTATGGCTACACCTTC.

This clonotype showed up many times. This chain connects TRBV20-1 to TRBJ2-3, with 13 bases identical to TRBD2. Germline V CDR1 and CDR2: DFQATT, SNEGSKA (reference sequence). The CDR3 contains 14 residues. Unmatched junction bases numbered 4, after V lost 5 bases and J lost 5 bases. CDR3 loop: CSARLAGGKDTQYF. CDR3 nucleotides: TGCAGTGCTCGACTAGCGGGGGGTAAAGATACGCAGTATTTT.

With respect to this clonotype: With a much larger clone just one base away, this may be a read error. The V and J genes are TRBV12-5 and TRBJ2-2, with no clear D. Trimming took off 3 bases at V and 6 bases at J, with 11 bases between the two ends. This CDR3 region has 14 residues. Germline values: CDR1 LGHNT, CDR2 FRNRAP. The CDR3: CASGFGLVAGELFF. The CDR3 coding sequence is TGTGCTAGTGGTTTCGGCCTAGTGGCCGGGGAGCTGTTTTTT.